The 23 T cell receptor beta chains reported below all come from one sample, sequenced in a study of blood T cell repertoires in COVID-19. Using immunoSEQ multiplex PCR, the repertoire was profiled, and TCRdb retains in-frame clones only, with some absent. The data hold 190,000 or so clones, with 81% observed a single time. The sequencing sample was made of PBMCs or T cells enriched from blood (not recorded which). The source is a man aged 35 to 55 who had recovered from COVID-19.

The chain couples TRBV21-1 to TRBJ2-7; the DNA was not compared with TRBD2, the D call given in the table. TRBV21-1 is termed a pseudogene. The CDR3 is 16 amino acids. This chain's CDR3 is CASKLRTGSLAYEQYF. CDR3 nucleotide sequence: TGTGCCAGCAAATTACGGACGGGGAGCCTTGCCTACGAGCAGTACTTC.

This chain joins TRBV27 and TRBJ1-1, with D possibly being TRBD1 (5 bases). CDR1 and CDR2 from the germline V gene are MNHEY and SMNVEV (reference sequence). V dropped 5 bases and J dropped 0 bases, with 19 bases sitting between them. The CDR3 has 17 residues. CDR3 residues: CASSLNRFGGMNTEAFF. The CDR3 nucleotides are TGTGCCAGCAGTCTTAATCGGTTCGGGGGGATGAACACTGAAGCTTTCTTT.

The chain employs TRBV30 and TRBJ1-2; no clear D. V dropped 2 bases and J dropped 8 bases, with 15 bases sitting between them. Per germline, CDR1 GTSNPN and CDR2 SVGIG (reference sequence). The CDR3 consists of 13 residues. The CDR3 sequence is CAWSTTGISGYTF. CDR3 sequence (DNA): TGTGCCTGGAGTACGACGGGGATTTCGGGCTACACCTTC.

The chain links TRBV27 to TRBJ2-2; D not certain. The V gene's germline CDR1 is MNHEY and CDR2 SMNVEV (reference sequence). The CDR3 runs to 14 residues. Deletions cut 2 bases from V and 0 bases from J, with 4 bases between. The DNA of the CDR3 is TGTGCCAGCAGTTTAACAACGAACACCGGGGAGCTGTTTTTT. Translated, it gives CASSLTTNTGELFF.

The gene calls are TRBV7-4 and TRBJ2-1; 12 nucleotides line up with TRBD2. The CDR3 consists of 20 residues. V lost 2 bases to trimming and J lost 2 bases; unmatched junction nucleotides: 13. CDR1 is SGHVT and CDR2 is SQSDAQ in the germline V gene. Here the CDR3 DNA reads TGTGCCAGCAGCTTAAAAGAGGCTAGCGGGAGGGGAAGAACCTACAATGAGCAGTTCTTC. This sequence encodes CASSLKEASGRGRTYNEQFF.

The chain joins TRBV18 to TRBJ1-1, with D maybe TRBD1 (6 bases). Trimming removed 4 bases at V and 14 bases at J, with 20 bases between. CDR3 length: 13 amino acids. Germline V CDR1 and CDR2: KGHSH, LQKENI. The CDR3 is CASSQQGNPSGFF. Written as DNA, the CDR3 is TGTGCCAGCTCACAACAGGGAAATCCTTCGGGCTTCTTT.

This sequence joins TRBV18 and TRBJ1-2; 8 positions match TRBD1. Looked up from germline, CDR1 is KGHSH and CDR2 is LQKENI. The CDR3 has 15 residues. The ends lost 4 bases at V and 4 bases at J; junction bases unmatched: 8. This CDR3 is CASSLAGRGLYGYTF. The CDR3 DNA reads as TGTGCCAGCTCACTCGCCGGCAGGGGGCTCTATGGCTACACCTTC. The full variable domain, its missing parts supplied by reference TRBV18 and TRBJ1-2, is NAGVMQNPRHLVRRRGQEARLRCSPMKGHSHVYWYRQLPEEGLKFMVYLQKENIIDESGMPKERFSAEFPKEGPSILRIQQVVRGDSAAYFCASSLAGRGLYGYTFGSGTRLTVV.

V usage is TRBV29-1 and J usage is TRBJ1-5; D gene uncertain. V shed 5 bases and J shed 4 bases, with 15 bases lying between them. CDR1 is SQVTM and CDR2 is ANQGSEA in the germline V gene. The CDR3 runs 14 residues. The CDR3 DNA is TGCAGCGTTTCTTTCTCCCAGTCTAATCAGCCCCAGCATTTT. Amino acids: CSVSFSQSNQPQHF.

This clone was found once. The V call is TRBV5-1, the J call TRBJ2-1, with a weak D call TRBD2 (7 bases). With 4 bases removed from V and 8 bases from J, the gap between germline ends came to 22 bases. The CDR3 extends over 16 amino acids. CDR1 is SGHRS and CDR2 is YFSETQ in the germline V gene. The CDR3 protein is CASSPPFVRGGDEQFF. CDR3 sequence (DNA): TGCGCCAGCAGCCCCCCTTTTGTTAGGGGGGGCGATGAGCAGTTCTTC.

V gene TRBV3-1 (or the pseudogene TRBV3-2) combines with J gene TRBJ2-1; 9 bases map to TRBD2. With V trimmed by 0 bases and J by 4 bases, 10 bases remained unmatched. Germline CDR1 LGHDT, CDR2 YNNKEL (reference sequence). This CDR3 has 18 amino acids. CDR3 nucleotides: TGTGCCAGCAGCCAAGACGGGCTAGCGGGGCGAATATACAATGAGCAGTTCTTC. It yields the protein CASSQDGLAGRIYNEQFF.

Here the CDR3 DNA reads TGTGCCAGCAGCATAGGGGCGGGGGGCCCCGGGGAGCTGTTTTTT. It encodes CASSIGAGGPGELFF. The chain has TRBV7-8 and TRBJ2-2; the match to TRBD2 covers 8 bases. Germline CDR1 reads SGHVS; CDR2 reads FQNEAQ. The CDR3 extends over 15 amino acids. V lost 5 bases and J lost 6; bases outside the gene matches: 8.

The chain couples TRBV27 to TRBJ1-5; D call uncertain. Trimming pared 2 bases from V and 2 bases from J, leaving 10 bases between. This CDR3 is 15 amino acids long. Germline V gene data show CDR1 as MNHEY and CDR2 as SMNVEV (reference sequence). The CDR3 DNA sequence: TGTGCCAGCAGTTTAGTCGGGGTTGGCAATCAGCCCCAGCATTTT. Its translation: CASSLVGVGNQPQHF.

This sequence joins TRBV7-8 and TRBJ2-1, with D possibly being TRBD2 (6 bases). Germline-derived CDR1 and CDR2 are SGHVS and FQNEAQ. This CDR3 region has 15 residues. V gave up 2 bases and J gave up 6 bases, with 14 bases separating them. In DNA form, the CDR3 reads TGTGCCAGCAGCTTAAGGAGGGGCGCGGTCAATGAGCAGTTCTTC. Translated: CASSLRRGAVNEQFF.

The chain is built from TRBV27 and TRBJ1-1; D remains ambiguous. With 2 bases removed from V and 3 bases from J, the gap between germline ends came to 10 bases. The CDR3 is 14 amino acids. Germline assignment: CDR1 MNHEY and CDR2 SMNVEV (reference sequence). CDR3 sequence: CASSLGRSDTEAFF. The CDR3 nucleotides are TGTGCCAGCAGTTTAGGCCGGAGCGACACTGAAGCTTTCTTT.

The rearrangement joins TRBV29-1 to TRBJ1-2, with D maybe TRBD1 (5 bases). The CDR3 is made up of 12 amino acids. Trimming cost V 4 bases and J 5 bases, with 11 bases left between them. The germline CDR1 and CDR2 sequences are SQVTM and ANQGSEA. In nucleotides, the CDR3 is TGCAGCGTTGGGCAGGGAATGTATGGCTACACCTTC. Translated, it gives CSVGQGMYGYTF.

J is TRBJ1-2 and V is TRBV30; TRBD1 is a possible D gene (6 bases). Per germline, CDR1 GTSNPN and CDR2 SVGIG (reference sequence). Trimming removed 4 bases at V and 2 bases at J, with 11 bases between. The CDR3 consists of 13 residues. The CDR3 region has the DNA TGTGCCTGGACCAGACAGGAGAACTATGGCTACACCTTC. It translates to CAWTRQENYGYTF.

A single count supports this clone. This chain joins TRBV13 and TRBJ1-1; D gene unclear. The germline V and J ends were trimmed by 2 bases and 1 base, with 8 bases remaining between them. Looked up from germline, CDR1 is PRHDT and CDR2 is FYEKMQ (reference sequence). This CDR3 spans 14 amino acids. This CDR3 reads CASSLYGRNTEAFF. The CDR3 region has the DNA TGTGCCAGCAGCTTATATGGGCGGAACACTGAAGCTTTCTTT.

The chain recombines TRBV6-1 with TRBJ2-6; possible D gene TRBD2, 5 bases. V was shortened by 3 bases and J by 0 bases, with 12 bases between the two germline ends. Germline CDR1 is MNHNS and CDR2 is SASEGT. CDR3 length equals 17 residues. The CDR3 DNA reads TGTGCCAGCAGTGATTACAGCGGCATCTCTGGGGCCAACGTCCTGACTTTC. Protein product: CASSDYSGISGANVLTF.

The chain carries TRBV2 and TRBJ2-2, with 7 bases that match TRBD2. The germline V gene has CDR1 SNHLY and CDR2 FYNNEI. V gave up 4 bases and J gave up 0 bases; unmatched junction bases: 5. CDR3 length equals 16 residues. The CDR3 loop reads CASSGLAISNTGELFF. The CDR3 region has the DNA TGTGCCAGCAGTGGACTAGCCATATCGAACACCGGGGAGCTGTTTTTT.

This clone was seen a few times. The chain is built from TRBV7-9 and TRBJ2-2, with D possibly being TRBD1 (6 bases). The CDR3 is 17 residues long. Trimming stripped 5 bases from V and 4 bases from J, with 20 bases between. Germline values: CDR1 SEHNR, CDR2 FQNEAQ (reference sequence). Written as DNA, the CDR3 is TGTGCCAGCAGCGCGCCGAGGCAGGGGTTTGGCACCGGGGAGCTGTTTTTT. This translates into CASSAPRQGFGTGELFF.

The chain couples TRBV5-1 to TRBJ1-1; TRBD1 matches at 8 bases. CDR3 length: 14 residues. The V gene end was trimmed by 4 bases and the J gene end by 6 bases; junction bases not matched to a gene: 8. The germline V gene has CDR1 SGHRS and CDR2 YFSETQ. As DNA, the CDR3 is TGCGCCAGCAGCCGACAGGGGCGAAACTCTGAAGCTTTCTTT. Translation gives CASSRQGRNSEAFF.

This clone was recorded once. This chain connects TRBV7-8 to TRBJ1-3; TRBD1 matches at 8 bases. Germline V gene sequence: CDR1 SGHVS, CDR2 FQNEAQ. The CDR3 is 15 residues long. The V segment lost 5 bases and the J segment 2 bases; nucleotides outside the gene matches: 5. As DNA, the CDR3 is TGTGCCAGCAGCGCCAGGGGGCGAACTGGAAACACCATATATTTT. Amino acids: CASSARGRTGNTIYF.

The CDR3, as DNA: TGCAGCGGCATAGAAGACAATGAGCAGTTCTTC. Translated, it gives CSGIEDNEQFF. The rearrangement links TRBV29-1 to TRBJ2-1; no firm D call. The germline V gene encodes CDR1 SQVTM and CDR2 ANQGSEA. There are 11 residues in the CDR3. The V end was cut by 7 bases, the J end by 5 bases, with 9 bases between.